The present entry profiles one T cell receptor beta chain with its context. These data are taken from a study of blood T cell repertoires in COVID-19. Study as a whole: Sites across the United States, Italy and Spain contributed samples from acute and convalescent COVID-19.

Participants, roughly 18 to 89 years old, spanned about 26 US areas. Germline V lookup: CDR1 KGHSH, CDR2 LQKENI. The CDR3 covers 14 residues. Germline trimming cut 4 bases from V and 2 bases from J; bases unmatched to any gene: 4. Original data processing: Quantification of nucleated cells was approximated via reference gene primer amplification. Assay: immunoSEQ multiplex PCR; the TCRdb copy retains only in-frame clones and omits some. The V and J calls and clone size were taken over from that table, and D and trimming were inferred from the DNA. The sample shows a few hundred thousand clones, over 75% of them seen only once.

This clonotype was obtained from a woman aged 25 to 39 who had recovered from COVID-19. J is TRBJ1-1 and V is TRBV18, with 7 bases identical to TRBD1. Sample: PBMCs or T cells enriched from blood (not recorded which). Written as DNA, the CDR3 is TGTGCCAGCTCACAGGGACAGATAAACACTGAAGCTTTCTTT. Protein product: CASSQGQINTEAFF.